The sequence of this TCR beta chain was determined in a study of blood T cell repertoires in COVID-19. Overall study context: Collection of acute and convalescent COVID-19 samples took place in the United States, Italy and Spain.

This CDR3 has 13 residues. Trimming removed 6 bases from V and 2 bases from J, with 9 bases in between. Assay used: immunoSEQ multiplex PCR; TCRdb lists only in-frame clones, some missing. This sample has about 84,000 clones, with roughly 90% found just once. The sequenced sample consisted of peripheral blood. This TCR was sampled from a man older than 75 with active or convalescent COVID-19. This chain connects TRBV12-3 or TRBV12-4 to TRBJ2-3; TRBD2 is a possible D gene (5 bases). The CDR3 protein is CASRGDSTDTQYF. In DNA, the CDR3 is TGTGCCAGCAGGGGAGATTCCACAGATACGCAGTATTTT.